Listed below are T cell receptor beta chains from one sample, sequenced in a study of beta chain features in type 1 diabetes. Libraries were prepared by immunoSEQ multiplex PCR; TCRdb keeps only in-frame clonotypes and omits some of them. The table has just over 150,000 clones, approximately 12% seen once. Sample: central memory CD4+ T cells from blood. These receptors were collected from a young man in good health. Both conserved end residues are part of each CDR3. D genes are given only for firm matches. Only part of the rows carry a size: once, few, many, or a class if the clone is expanded.

cdr3_aa cdr3_nt d_call j_call v_call clone_size cdr3_length
CAWTPGQGRNSPLHF TGTGCCTGGACCCCCGGCCAGGGACGCAATTCACCCCTCCACTTT NA TRBJ1-6 TRBV30 NA 15
CASSLGVAQTFQETQYF TGCGCCAGCAGCCTTGGGGTAGCCCAGACCTTTCAAGAGACCCAGTACTTC NA TRBJ2-5 TRBV5-1 few 17
CASSGGGLGAREQYF TGTGCCAGCAGCGGAGGGGGTCTCGGGGCACGGGAGCAGTACTTC NA TRBJ2-7 TRBV9 NA 15
CASSVLAGGYNEQFF TGTGCCAGCAGCGTACTAGCGGGAGGGTACAATGAGCAGTTCTTC TRBD2 TRBJ2-1 TRBV7-2 NA 15
CASTPRGRGTYEQYF TGTGCCAGCACCCCAAGGGGACGGGGGACCTACGAGCAGTACTTC NA TRBJ2-7 TRBV7-9 NA 15
CASSWGVKDTQYF TGTGCCAGCAGTTGGGGGGTTAAAGATACGCAGTATTTT NA TRBJ2-3 TRBV28 few 13
CAISERGGYTF TGTGCCATCAGTGAGAGGGGCGGCTACACCTTC NA TRBJ1-2 TRBV10-3 once 11
CASSDRGGAATNEKLFF TGTGCCAGCAGTGACAGAGGGGGGGCGGCAACTAATGAAAAACTGTTTTTT NA TRBJ1-4 TRBV25-1 few 17
CASTDRENTEAFF TGTGCCAGTACGGACAGGGAGAACACTGAAGCTTTCTTT TRBD1 TRBJ1-1 TRBV19 few 13
CASSPGPADGYTF TGTGCCAGCTCACCGGGACCGGCGGATGGCTACACCTTC NA TRBJ1-2 TRBV18 few 13
CASSSRGLAGQETQYF TGTGCCAGCAGCTCTCGTGGACTAGCGGGACAAGAGACCCAGTACTTC TRBD2 TRBJ2-5 TRBV7-6 NA 16
CASSPGLTAYEQYF TGTGCCAGCAGCCCAGGACTAACCGCCTACGAGCAGTACTTC NA TRBJ2-7 TRBV5-4 few 14
CASSLVREDYEQYF TGTGCCAGCAGCTTAGTGAGGGAAGACTACGAGCAGTACTTC NA TRBJ2-7 TRBV13 few 14
CASSESVRIYGYTF TGTGCCAGCAGTGAATCAGTCAGGATCTATGGCTACACCTTC NA TRBJ1-2 TRBV25-1 many 14
CASSLTGISYEQYF TGTGCCAGCAGCTTGACAGGGATTAGCTACGAGCAGTACTTC TRBD1 TRBJ2-7 TRBV7-2 many 14
CASSQEGEASKGNQPQHF TGCGCCAGCAGCCAAGAAGGTGAGGCCTCGAAGGGGAATCAGCCCCAGCATTTT NA TRBJ1-5 TRBV4-3 few 18
CASSRNRVEGETQYF TGTGCCAGCAGCCGTAACAGGGTTGAAGGAGAGACCCAGTACTTC NA TRBJ2-5 TRBV7-3 NA 15
CASSESERYTQYF TGTGCCAGCAGTGAAAGTGAGCGGTATACGCAGTATTTT NA TRBJ2-3 TRBV2 NA 13